This T cell receptor beta chain is from a study of CD8 T cells in ankylosing spondylitis. With respect to this clonotype: Its antigen remains unidentified.

Germline loops: CDR1 MNHEY, CDR2 SMNVEV (reference sequence). Trimming removed 5 bases from V and 0 bases from J; junction bases left unmatched: 4. The CDR3 runs to 15 residues. Study-wide results and limits: A TCR beta motif of fewer than 10 highly homologous variants seemed to mark ankylosing spondylitis blood.

TCRdb used MiXCR to reprocess the 5' RACE reads, holding one entry per CDR3 protein. Among hundreds of thousands of distinct CDR3 sequences listed, 12% were seen once. The sequence derives from a male donor with ankylosing spondylitis. V usage is TRBV27 and J usage is TRBJ2-1, with 7 nucleotides matching TRBD1. Material for sequencing was blood, either unsorted or a sorted T cell fraction (not recorded which). The CDR3 DNA is TGTGCCAGCAGTAAGGGGGCCCTCTCCTACAATGAGCAGTTCTTC. It yields the protein CASSKGALSYNEQFF.